The clone carrying this T cell receptor beta chain was counted ten times or more. The antigen remains undetermined. The data originate from a study of molecular identifiers for immune sequencing clone quantification. Study observations and caveats: Amid about a million naive cells, spiked Jurkat TCR RNA from one cell was reportedly still detectable.

CDR1 MDHEN and CDR2 SYDVKM come from the germline V gene. CDR3 size: 16 residues. Losses at the gene ends were 6 bases for V and 5 bases for J; bases not matched to a gene: 9. TCRdb passed the PCR reads through MiXCR, listing each CDR3 protein once. The sample records 60,000 to 70,000 distinct CDR3 sequences, about a sixth being singletons. The chain is built from TRBV28 and TRBJ2-3; 12 bases are shared with TRBD2. The receptor comes from a human donor in good health. Some libraries in this study had Jurkat cell RNA spiked in. Sequenced material: naive CD8+ T cells from blood, with Jurkat cell RNA spiked in. Noted subset: FACS-sorted CD8+CD4-CCR7+CD45RA+ naive T cells. The CDR3 nucleotides are TGTGCCAGCAGCGCGACTAGCGGGAGTCTCATAGATACGCAGTATTTT. This encodes CASSATSGSLIDTQYF.